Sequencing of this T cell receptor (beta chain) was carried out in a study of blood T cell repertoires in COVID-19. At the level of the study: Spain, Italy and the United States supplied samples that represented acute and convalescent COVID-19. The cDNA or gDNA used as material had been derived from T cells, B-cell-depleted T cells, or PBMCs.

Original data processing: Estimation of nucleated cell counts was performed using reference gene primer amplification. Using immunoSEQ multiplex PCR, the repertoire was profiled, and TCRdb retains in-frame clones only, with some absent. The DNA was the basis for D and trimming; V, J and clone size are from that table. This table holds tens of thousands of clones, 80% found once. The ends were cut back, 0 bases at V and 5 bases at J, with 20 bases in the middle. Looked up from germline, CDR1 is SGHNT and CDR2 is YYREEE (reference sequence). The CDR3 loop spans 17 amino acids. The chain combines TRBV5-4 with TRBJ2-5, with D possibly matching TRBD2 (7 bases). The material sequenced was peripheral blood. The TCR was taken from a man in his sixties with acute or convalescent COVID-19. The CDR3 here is CASSLGGRGAGRETQYF. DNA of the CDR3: TGTGCCAGCAGCTTGGGCGGACGGGGGGCAGGCAGGGAGACCCAGTACTTC.